The sequence of this T cell receptor (beta chain) was determined in a study of regulatory T cells in long-lasting Graves disease. Time point denoted: newly diagnosed GD, antithyroid drugs for less than 3 months. PBMCs were the source of the RNA used for TCR sequencing. Clinicians diagnosed Graves' disease using American Thyroid Association guidelines. CDR3 length: 16 residues. Germline assignment: CDR1 MDHEN and CDR2 SYDVKM. Trimming left V 1 base short and J 0 bases short, with 7 bases between. Libraries of TCR beta came from iRepertoire HTBI primers plus Arm-PCR of CDR3 regions. TCRdb passed the multiplex PCR reads through MiXCR, listing each CDR3 protein once. The table records 350,000 to 500,000 distinct CDR3 sequences, about 15% of them present only once. This clonotype was observed a handful of times. The sample also formed part of further work on T cells in Graves' hyperthyroidism and ophthalmopathy. That source notes: Researchers report that a 13 V-J model separated ophthalmopathy from stable hyperthyroidism.

This sample comprised peripheral blood mononuclear cells (PBMCs), obtained at new diagnosis, from a patient treated with antithyroid drugs. The rearrangement joins TRBV28 to TRBJ2-6; D gene uncertain. The clonotype comes from a woman between 18 and 29 years old with Graves disease. The CDR3 sequence: CASSLLLSSGANVLTF. The CDR3, as DNA: TGTGCCAGCAGTTTATTGCTGTCCTCTGGGGCCAACGTCCTGACTTTC.